This T cell receptor (beta chain) was captured by sequencing in a study of T cells in Graves' hyperthyroidism and ophthalmopathy. General study points: Blood samples included most of the expanded thyroid clonotypes exceeding 0.001.

Trimming cost V 0 bases and J 5 bases; bases outside gene matches: 3. CDR3 length equals 15 residues. Germline V gene data show CDR1 as KGHDR and CDR2 as SFDVKD. The TCR beta CDR3 regions underwent amplification using RNA transcripts as the source. Primed by the HTBI set, a first-round RT-PCR was run on the TCR CDR3. TCRdb fed the multiplex PCR reads into MiXCR, producing one record per CDR3 protein. The table lists approximately 710,000 distinct CDR3 sequences, 17% of them singletons. This clonotype occurred many times. Antigen: not known. The clonotype comes from a middle-aged man with Graves' hyperthyroidism. V gene TRBV24-1 combines with J gene TRBJ2-1; TRBD2 agrees at 7 bases. What was sequenced was blood. CDR3 bases: TGTGCCACCAGTGATTTGAAGCGGGGCAACAATGAGCAGTTCTTC. It is translated as CATSDLKRGNNEQFF.